Listed here is a single T cell receptor (beta chain). Antigen: not known. V trimming: 5 bases; J trimming: 11 bases; junction bases outside the gene matches: 10. The CDR3 extends over 14 amino acids. Germline CDR1 and CDR2: MGHRA and YSYEKL. PCR primers comprised 60 Vbeta and 13 Jbeta primers. Sequencing used immunoSEQ multiplex PCR; TCRdb keeps in-frame clones, though not all of them. The table records 75,000 to 90,000 clones, around 76% of them present only once. This sample is drawn from a study of cytomegalovirus exposure and HLA in healthy donors. Study conclusions and caveats: The authors later found HLA-associated TCR beta chains more clonally expanded than equally common others. Most CMV-associated TCR beta chains were later found to appear HLA-restricted.

The receptor's source is a male donor in good health and CMV-seropositive. The sequenced sample was PBMCs. The chain employs TRBV4-1 and TRBJ1-2, with TRBD1 matching 11 bases. CDR3 protein: CASSNRDRGGGYTF. The CDR3 nucleotides are TGCGCCAGCAGCAATCGGGACAGGGGGGGTGGTTACACCTTC.